The present T cell receptor beta chain was sequenced within a study of blood T cell repertoires in COVID-19. Whole-study context: From the United States, Italy and Spain came samples of acute and convalescent COVID-19.

Per the original methods: Estimated nucleated cell counts came from reference gene primer amplification. Clones were read by immunoSEQ multiplex PCR, and TCRdb kept only the in-frame ones, dropping some. The V and J calls and clone size were taken over from that table, and D and trimming were inferred from the DNA. The table includes roughly 240,000 clones, roughly 82% detected once. Followed longitudinally, the Seattle patients had been enrolled during active infection. This clone is a singleton in its sample. Looked up from germline, CDR1 is SQVTM and CDR2 is ANQGSEA. Trimming took off 0 bases at V and 5 bases at J, with 20 bases between the two ends. The CDR3 is 17 amino acids.

This clonotype was sampled from a woman aged 80 or older with COVID-19, enrolled during active disease. The V call is TRBV29-1, the J call TRBJ2-1; D may be TRBD2 (6 bases). Sequencing was done on a sample of peripheral blood. CDR3 DNA sequence: TGCAGCGTTGAAGATCGCGGAAACAGGAGGGGTGACAATGAGCAGTTCTTC. As protein: CSVEDRGNRRGDNEQFF.